Below, one T cell receptor (beta chain) is given with its context. Its target is unknown. Trimming removed 4 bases from V and 7 bases from J; junction bases left unmatched: 3. The length of the CDR3 is 13 residues. Germline V CDR1 and CDR2: LGHDT, YNNKEL (reference sequence). TCR beta CDR3 regions were amplified from RNA. A set of HTBI primers served as the primers for a first-round RT-PCR of the TCR CDR3. One entry per CDR3 protein results from TCRdb running MiXCR on the multiplex PCR reads. The sample contains fewer than 400,000 distinct CDR3 sequences, about 14% of which appear only once. The study left out patients who had uncontrolled infection, other autoimmune disease, pregnancy or lactation. 10 ml of fresh peripheral blood supplied the PBMCs. The data were taken from a study of T cells in Graves' hyperthyroidism and ophthalmopathy. General study points: Expanded thyroid clonotypes (above 0.001) were mostly also found in blood. Researchers report that a 13 V-J model separated ophthalmopathy from stable hyperthyroidism.

The receptor was isolated from a man between 45 and 60 years old with Graves' ophthalmopathy. The chain links TRBV3-1 to TRBJ2-7; 11 bases match TRBD2. The material sequenced was blood. The CDR3 nucleotides are TGTGCCAGCAGCCCTGGGACTAGCGGTGAGCAGTACTTC. Its translation is CASSPGTSGEQYF.